This T cell receptor beta chain stems from a study of shared clonotypes between healthy human individuals. Losses at the gene ends were 1 base for V and 5 bases for J; bases not matched to a gene: 9. This CDR3 has 17 amino acids. Germline CDR1 and CDR2: MNHEY and SMNVEV (reference sequence). This table comes from immunoSEQ multiplex PCR, and its TCRdb copy is limited to in-frame clones, with some not included. This sample yields approximately 320,000 clones, of which roughly 87% are seen a single time; 15% to 20% belongs to the top ten. The sequencing input was memory CD8+ T cells sorted from blood. Subset: CD45RO+ cells pooled with CCR7-negative TemRA cells. This clonotype was obtained from a man in his late teens or twenties in good health. V and J are TRBV27 and TRBJ2-3, with 10 positions matching TRBD2. This CDR3 reads CASSLFPAGGPKDTQYF. CDR3 nucleotides: TGTGCCAGCAGTTTATTCCCAGCGGGGGGGCCCAAAGATACGCAGTATTTT.